The rows below give T cell receptor beta chains drawn from one sample of a study of blood T cell repertoires in COVID-19. Assay used: immunoSEQ multiplex PCR; TCRdb lists only in-frame clones, some missing. The sample records roughly 140,000 clones, about 80% being singletons. The specimen sequenced was peripheral blood. The receptors here all came from a human donor in a cohort sampled during active COVID-19. Both conserved end residues are part of each CDR3. The order of the fields is J gene, clone size, D gene, V gene, CDR3 DNA, CDR3 protein. A D gene is named only where the DNA matches it firmly. Clone size is not always given. Where it is, it says once, few, many or a class for expanded clones.

J gene: TRBJ1-1
clone size: -
D gene: -
V gene: TRBV19
CDR3 DNA: TGTGCCAGTAGTATGACAGGCCCCCTGAACACTGAAGCTTTCTTT
CDR3 protein: CASSMTGPLNTEAFF

J gene: TRBJ1-1
clone size: -
D gene: -
V gene: TRBV30
CDR3 DNA: TGTGCCTCCACGGGGAATTTCTTGGGCACTGAAGCTTTCTTT
CDR3 protein: CASTGNFLGTEAFF

J gene: TRBJ1-2
clone size: -
D gene: -
V gene: TRBV19
CDR3 DNA: TGTGCCAGTAGTTCTACGGGGCCGACTAGGGGCTACACCTTC
CDR3 protein: CASSSTGPTRGYTF

J gene: TRBJ1-1
clone size: -
D gene: TRBD1
V gene: TRBV9
CDR3 DNA: TGTGCCAGCAGCGTCTCGACAGGGGGAGTGACTGAAGCTTTCTTT
CDR3 protein: CASSVSTGGVTEAFF

J gene: TRBJ2-5
clone size: -
D gene: -
V gene: TRBV15
CDR3 DNA: TGTGCCACCAGCAGAGAAGCCGACAGACTCCAAGAGACCCAGTACTTC
CDR3 protein: CATSREADRLQETQYF

J gene: TRBJ1-2
clone size: -
D gene: TRBD1
V gene: TRBV3-1/TRBV3-2
CDR3 DNA: TGTGCCAGCAGCCAGGGACAGTTCGGCTACACCTTC
CDR3 protein: CASSQGQFGYTF

J gene: TRBJ1-1
clone size: -
D gene: -
V gene: TRBV29-1
CDR3 DNA: TGCAGCGTCCACTCGGGACACCTCAGTCGGAACACTGAAGCTTTCTTT
CDR3 protein: CSVHSGHLSRNTEAFF

J gene: TRBJ2-3
clone size: -
D gene: -
V gene: TRBV9
CDR3 DNA: TGTGCCTCGGGGACTCCCCTTAGCACAGATACGCAGTATTTT
CDR3 protein: CASGTPLSTDTQYF

J gene: TRBJ2-6
clone size: -
D gene: TRBD1
V gene: TRBV9
CDR3 DNA: TGTGCCAGCAGCGCCGATTACGGACAGGGGGCGGCTGGGGCCAACGTCCTGACTTTC
CDR3 protein: CASSADYGQGAAGANVLTF

J gene: TRBJ2-7
clone size: -
D gene: TRBD2
V gene: TRBV6-5
CDR3 DNA: TGTGCCAGCAGGAATACGGGGGGTTCCCTCGGGCAGTACTTC
CDR3 protein: CASRNTGGSLGQYF

J gene: TRBJ1-3
clone size: -
D gene: -
V gene: TRBV6-5
CDR3 DNA: TGTGCCAGTACTCAGGGGTATGGAAACACCATATATTTT
CDR3 protein: CASTQGYGNTIYF

J gene: TRBJ2-5
clone size: -
D gene: TRBD1
V gene: TRBV5-4
CDR3 DNA: TGTGCCAGCAGCCAGGGACAGGGTTATCAAGAGACCCAGTACTTC
CDR3 protein: CASSQGQGYQETQYF

J gene: TRBJ1-5
clone size: -
D gene: TRBD1
V gene: TRBV6-6
CDR3 DNA: TGTGCCAGCAGTCCCTCTGCCGGGACAGGGGGACCCTATCAGCCCCAGCATTTT
CDR3 protein: CASSPSAGTGGPYQPQHF

J gene: TRBJ2-7
clone size: -
D gene: TRBD2
V gene: TRBV5-1
CDR3 DNA: TGCGCCAGCAGCTTGGGTGGGTGGAGACTAGCGTCCGAGCAGTACTTC
CDR3 protein: CASSLGGWRLASEQYF

J gene: TRBJ2-1
clone size: -
D gene: TRBD2
V gene: TRBV3-1/TRBV3-2
CDR3 DNA: TGTGCCAGCAGCCTAGCGGGGCTAGGGGATAATGAGCAGTTCTTC
CDR3 protein: CASSLAGLGDNEQFF

J gene: TRBJ2-5
clone size: few
D gene: TRBD1
V gene: TRBV11-2
CDR3 DNA: TGTGCCAGCAGCTTAGAAGGGACAGGGTTTTTCGAGACCCAGTACTTC
CDR3 protein: CASSLEGTGFFETQYF

J gene: TRBJ1-5
clone size: once
D gene: -
V gene: TRBV9
CDR3 DNA: TGTGCCAGCGGCTGGGGAGATCAGCCCCAGCATTTT
CDR3 protein: CASGWGDQPQHF

J gene: TRBJ2-3
clone size: -
D gene: TRBD2
V gene: TRBV7-9
CDR3 DNA: TGTGCCAGCAGCCGACTAGCGGGGGGAAGCACAGATACGCAGTATTTT
CDR3 protein: CASSRLAGGSTDTQYF

J gene: TRBJ2-2
clone size: -
D gene: TRBD1
V gene: TRBV6-5
CDR3 DNA: TGTGCCAGCAGAGCCGGGACAGTGGTCACCGGGGAGCTGTTTTTT
CDR3 protein: CASRAGTVVTGELFF

J gene: TRBJ1-1
clone size: -
D gene: -
V gene: TRBV6-5
CDR3 DNA: TGTGCCAGCAGTTTGGTGGGGAGCACTGAAGCTTTCTTT
CDR3 protein: CASSLVGSTEAFF

J gene: TRBJ1-1
clone size: -
D gene: TRBD1
V gene: TRBV7-2
CDR3 DNA: TGTGCCAGCAGCGCGAGACAGGGAAGCCCTGAAGCTTTCTTT
CDR3 protein: CASSARQGSPEAFF

J gene: TRBJ2-1
clone size: -
D gene: -
V gene: TRBV11-2
CDR3 DNA: TGTGCCAGCAGCTTAGTGGCAGGTCCCAATGAGCAGTTCTTC
CDR3 protein: CASSLVAGPNEQFF

J gene: TRBJ2-5
clone size: -
D gene: -
V gene: TRBV7-2
CDR3 DNA: TGTGCCAGCGCCCGGCCCTTCGGGGAGACCCAGTACTTC
CDR3 protein: CASARPFGETQYF

J gene: TRBJ2-7
clone size: -
D gene: -
V gene: TRBV29-1
CDR3 DNA: TGCAGCGTTGTATCCTCCTACGAGCAGTACTTC
CDR3 protein: CSVVSSYEQYF

J gene: TRBJ1-5
clone size: -
D gene: -
V gene: TRBV19
CDR3 DNA: TGTGCCAGTAGTATCCAGGCCGATCAGCCCCAGCATTTT
CDR3 protein: CASSIQADQPQHF

J gene: TRBJ2-6
clone size: -
D gene: -
V gene: TRBV18
CDR3 DNA: TGTGCCAGCTCATCCCGGACAGCCGGCTCTGGGGCCAACGTCCTGACTTTC
CDR3 protein: CASSSRTAGSGANVLTF

J gene: TRBJ2-1
clone size: -
D gene: -
V gene: TRBV4-2
CDR3 DNA: TGTGCCAGCAGCCAAGAGGTGCGGGGCTACAATGAGCAGTTCTTC
CDR3 protein: CASSQEVRGYNEQFF

J gene: TRBJ2-2
clone size: -
D gene: -
V gene: TRBV5-1
CDR3 DNA: TGCGCCAGCAGCTTGACGGCGGGGAGGAACACCGGGGAGCTGTTTTTT
CDR3 protein: CASSLTAGRNTGELFF

J gene: TRBJ2-3
clone size: -
D gene: -
V gene: TRBV30
CDR3 DNA: TGTGCCTGGAGTGTACTTTCCACAGATACGCAGTATTTT
CDR3 protein: CAWSVLSTDTQYF

J gene: TRBJ2-6
clone size: -
D gene: TRBD2
V gene: TRBV10-3
CDR3 DNA: TGTGCCATCAGTGAGTCAGCGTCTAGCGGGGGGGCCGTCACTGGGGCCAACGTCCTGACTTTC
CDR3 protein: CAISESASSGGAVTGANVLTF

J gene: TRBJ1-1
clone size: -
D gene: -
V gene: TRBV12-3/TRBV12-4
CDR3 DNA: TGTGCCAGCAGTCTAGACAGGCAAGCTTTCTTT
CDR3 protein: CASSLDRQAFF

J gene: TRBJ2-7
clone size: -
D gene: -
V gene: TRBV4-3
CDR3 DNA: TGCGCCAGCAGCCCAGACCTAGGGAGCGCCAACGAGCAGTACTTC
CDR3 protein: CASSPDLGSANEQYF

J gene: TRBJ2-1
clone size: once
D gene: -
V gene: TRBV11-2
CDR3 DNA: TGTGCCAGCAGCGCTAAAAAGGGGGTCGGGCAGTTCTTC
CDR3 protein: CASSAKKGVGQFF

J gene: TRBJ2-2
clone size: -
D gene: -
V gene: TRBV5-4
CDR3 DNA: TGTGCCAGCAGCTTGGGGGCCCGGACCGGGGAGCTGTTTTTT
CDR3 protein: CASSLGARTGELFF

J gene: TRBJ1-4
clone size: -
D gene: -
V gene: TRBV19
CDR3 DNA: TGTGCCAGTAGTACCCTCAACCTACGGTTTGTGACTAATGAAAAACTGTTTTTT
CDR3 protein: CASSTLNLRFVTNEKLFF

J gene: TRBJ1-2
clone size: -
D gene: -
V gene: TRBV24-1
CDR3 DNA: TGTGCCACCAGTGATTCGGGACTCCCGAACTATGGCTACACCTTC
CDR3 protein: CATSDSGLPNYGYTF

J gene: TRBJ1-2
clone size: -
D gene: -
V gene: TRBV12-3/TRBV12-4
CDR3 DNA: TGTGCCAGCAGTCGGTCGGGCTACACCTTC
CDR3 protein: CASSRSGYTF

J gene: TRBJ2-4
clone size: -
D gene: -
V gene: TRBV7-2
CDR3 DNA: TGTGCCAGCAGCGTAGTTTCAGCGGAACTAGCCAAAAACATTCAGTACTTC
CDR3 protein: CASSVVSAELAKNIQYF

J gene: TRBJ2-7
clone size: -
D gene: TRBD2
V gene: TRBV5-4
CDR3 DNA: TGTGCCAGCAGCTTGGGCGGGGGGCTCTCCTACGAGCAGTACTTC
CDR3 protein: CASSLGGGLSYEQYF

J gene: TRBJ1-5
clone size: -
D gene: TRBD1
V gene: TRBV6-1
CDR3 DNA: TGTGCCAGCAGTATGACAGGGGCGGATCAGCCCCAGCATTTT
CDR3 protein: CASSMTGADQPQHF